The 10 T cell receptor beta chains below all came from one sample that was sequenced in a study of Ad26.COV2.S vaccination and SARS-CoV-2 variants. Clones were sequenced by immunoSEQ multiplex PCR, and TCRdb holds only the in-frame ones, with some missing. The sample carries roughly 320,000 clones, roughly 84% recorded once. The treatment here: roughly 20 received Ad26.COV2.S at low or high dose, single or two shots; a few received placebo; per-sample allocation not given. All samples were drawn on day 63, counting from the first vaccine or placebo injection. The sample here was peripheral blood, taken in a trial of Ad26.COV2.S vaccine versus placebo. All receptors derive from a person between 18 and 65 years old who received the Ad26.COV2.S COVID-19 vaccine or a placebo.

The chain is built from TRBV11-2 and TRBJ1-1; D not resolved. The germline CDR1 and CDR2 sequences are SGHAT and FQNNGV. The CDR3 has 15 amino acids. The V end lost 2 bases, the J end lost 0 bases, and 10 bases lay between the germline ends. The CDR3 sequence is CASSLSLKLNTEAFF. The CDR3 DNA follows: TGTGCCAGCAGCTTATCACTCAAGTTGAACACTGAAGCTTTCTTT. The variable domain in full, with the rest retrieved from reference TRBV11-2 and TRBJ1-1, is EAGVAQSPRYKIIEKRQSVAFWCNPISGHATLYWYQQILGQGPKLLIQFQNNGVVDDSQLPKDRFSAERLKGVDSTLKIQPAKLEDSAVYLCASSLSLKLNTEAFFGQGTRLTVV.

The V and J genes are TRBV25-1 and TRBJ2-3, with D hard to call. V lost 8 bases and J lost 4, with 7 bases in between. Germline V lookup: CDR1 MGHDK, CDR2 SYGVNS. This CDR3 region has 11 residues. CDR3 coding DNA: TGTGCCAGCCTCCTAGCAGATACGCAGTATTTT. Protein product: CASLLADTQYF.

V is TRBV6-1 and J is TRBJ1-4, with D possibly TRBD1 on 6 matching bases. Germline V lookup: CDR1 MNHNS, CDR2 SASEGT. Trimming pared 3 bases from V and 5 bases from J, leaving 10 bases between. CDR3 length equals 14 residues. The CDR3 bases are TGTGCCAGCAGTGACATGACAGGCAATGAAAAACTGTTTTTT. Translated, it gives CASSDMTGNEKLFF.

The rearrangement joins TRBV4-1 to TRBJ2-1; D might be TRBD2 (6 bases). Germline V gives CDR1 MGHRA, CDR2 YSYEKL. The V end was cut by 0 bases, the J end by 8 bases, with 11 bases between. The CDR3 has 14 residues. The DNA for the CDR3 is TGCGCCAGCAGCCAAGATGGGGGGATCGATGAGCAGTTCTTC. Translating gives CASSQDGGIDEQFF.

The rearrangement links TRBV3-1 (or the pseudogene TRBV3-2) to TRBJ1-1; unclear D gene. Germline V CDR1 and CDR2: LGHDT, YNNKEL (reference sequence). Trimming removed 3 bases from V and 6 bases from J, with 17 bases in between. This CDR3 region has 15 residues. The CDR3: CASSQDLLSGAEAFF. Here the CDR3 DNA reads TGTGCCAGCAGCCAGGACCTTCTGTCCGGCGCTGAAGCTTTCTTT.

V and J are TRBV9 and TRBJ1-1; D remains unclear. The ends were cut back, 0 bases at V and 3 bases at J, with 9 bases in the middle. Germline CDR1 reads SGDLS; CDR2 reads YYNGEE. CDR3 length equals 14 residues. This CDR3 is CASSVVEVDTEAFF. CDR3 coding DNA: TGTGCCAGCAGCGTAGTTGAGGTAGACACTGAAGCTTTCTTT.

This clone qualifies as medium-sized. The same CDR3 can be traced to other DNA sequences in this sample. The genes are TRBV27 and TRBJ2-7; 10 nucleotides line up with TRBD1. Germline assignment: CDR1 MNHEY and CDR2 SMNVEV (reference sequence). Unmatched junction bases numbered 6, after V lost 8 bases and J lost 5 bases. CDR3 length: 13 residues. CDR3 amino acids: CASRTGGVNEQYF. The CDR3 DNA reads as TGTGCCAGCCGGACAGGGGGGGTCAACGAGCAGTACTTC.

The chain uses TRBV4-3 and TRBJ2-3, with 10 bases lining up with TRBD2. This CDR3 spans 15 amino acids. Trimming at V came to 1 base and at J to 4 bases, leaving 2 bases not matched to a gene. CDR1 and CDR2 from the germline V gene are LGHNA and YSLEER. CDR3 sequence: CASSQVLAGADTQYF. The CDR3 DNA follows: TGCGCCAGCAGCCAAGTTCTAGCGGGGGCAGATACGCAGTATTTT.

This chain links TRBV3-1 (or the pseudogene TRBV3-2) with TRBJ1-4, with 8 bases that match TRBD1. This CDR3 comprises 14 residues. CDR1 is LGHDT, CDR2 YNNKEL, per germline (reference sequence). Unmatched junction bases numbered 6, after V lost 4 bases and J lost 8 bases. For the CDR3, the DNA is TGTGCCAGCAGCCTCTTCGACAGGGGCGAAAAACTGTTTTTT. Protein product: CASSLFDRGEKLFF.

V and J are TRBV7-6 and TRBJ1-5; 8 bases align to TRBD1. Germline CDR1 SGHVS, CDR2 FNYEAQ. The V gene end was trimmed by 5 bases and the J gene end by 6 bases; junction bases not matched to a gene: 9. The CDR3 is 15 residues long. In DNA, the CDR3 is TGTGCCAGCAGCGGCGGACAGGGTTTAGGTCAGCCCCAGCATTTT. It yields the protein CASSGGQGLGQPQHF.